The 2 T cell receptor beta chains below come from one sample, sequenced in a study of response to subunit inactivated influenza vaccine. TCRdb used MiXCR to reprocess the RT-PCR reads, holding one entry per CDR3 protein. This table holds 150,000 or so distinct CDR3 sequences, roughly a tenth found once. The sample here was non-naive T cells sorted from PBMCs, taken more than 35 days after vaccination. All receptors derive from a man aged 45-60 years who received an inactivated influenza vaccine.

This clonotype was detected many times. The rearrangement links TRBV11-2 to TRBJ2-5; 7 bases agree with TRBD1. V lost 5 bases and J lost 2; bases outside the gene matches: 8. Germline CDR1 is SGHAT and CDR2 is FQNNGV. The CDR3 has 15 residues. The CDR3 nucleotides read TGTGCCAGCAGCCGGGGACAGACCATACAAGAGACCCAGTACTTC. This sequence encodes CASSRGQTIQETQYF.

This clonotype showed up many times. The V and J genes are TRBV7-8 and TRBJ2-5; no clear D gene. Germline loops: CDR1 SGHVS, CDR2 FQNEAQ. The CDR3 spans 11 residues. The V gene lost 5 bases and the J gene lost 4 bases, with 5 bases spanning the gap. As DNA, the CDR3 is TGTGCCAGCAGCCCAGGAGAGACCCAGTACTTC. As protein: CASSPGETQYF.